This T cell receptor beta chain was documented in a study of T cell therapy after organ transplantation. Findings and caveats of the study: CD8 clonality fold change after therapy inversely tracked pretherapy clonality.

As for time point: 20-29 weeks after completion of therapy. As to this clone: The antigen remains undetermined.

Germline CDR1 MRHNA, CDR2 SNTAGT. The CDR3 contains 17 residues. V was pared by 0 bases and J by 1 base, with 10 bases between. Profiled with immunoSEQ multiplex PCR; TCRdb holds only in-frame clones, not every one. The data contain roughly 15,000 clones, 85% of them singletons. The sequence was collected from a human patient who had received a solid organ transplant and had CMV disease. Some T cells may be provided by the graft donor. The sample here was CD8+ T cells from blood, taken after autologous CMV-specific T cell therapy. The chain has TRBV6-4 and TRBJ2-6; maybe TRBD2 (6 bases). The CDR3 nucleotides read TGTGCCAGCAGTGACTCTCGGAGGGGTTCTGGGGCCAACGTCCTGACTTTC. Protein product: CASSDSRRGSGANVLTF.